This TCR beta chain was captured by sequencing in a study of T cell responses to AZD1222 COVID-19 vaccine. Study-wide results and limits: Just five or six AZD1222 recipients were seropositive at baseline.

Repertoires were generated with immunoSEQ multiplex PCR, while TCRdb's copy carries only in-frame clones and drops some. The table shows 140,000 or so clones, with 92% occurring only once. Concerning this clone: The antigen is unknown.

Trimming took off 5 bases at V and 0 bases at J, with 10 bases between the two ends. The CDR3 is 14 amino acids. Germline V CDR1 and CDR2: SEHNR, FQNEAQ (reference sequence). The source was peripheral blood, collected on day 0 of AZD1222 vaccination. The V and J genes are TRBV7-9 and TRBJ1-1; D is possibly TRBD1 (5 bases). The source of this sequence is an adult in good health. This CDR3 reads CASSPGTMNTEAFF. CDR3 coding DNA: TGTGCCAGCAGCCCCGGGACCATGAACACTGAAGCTTTCTTT.